This TCR beta chain was recorded in a study of technical replicates of blood from a handful of donors. The method was immunoSEQ multiplex PCR; TCRdb's version includes in-frame clones alone and lacks a portion of them. The sample includes about 63,000 clones, approximately 86% of them seen just once. Germline loops: CDR1 MNHEY, CDR2 SVGAGI. The CDR3 has 15 residues. V was clipped by 5 bases and J by 9 bases; unmatched bases: 7. Input material: PBMCs. The rearrangement links TRBV6-5 to TRBJ2-1; 13 bases agree with TRBD2. The TCR was taken from a human donor in good health. Some clones in this sample may be carry-over from other donors' samples. The CDR3 DNA follows: TGTGCCAGCAGTGCCGGGACTAGCGGGGCGCTTGAGCAGTTCTTC. Residues: CASSAGTSGALEQFF.